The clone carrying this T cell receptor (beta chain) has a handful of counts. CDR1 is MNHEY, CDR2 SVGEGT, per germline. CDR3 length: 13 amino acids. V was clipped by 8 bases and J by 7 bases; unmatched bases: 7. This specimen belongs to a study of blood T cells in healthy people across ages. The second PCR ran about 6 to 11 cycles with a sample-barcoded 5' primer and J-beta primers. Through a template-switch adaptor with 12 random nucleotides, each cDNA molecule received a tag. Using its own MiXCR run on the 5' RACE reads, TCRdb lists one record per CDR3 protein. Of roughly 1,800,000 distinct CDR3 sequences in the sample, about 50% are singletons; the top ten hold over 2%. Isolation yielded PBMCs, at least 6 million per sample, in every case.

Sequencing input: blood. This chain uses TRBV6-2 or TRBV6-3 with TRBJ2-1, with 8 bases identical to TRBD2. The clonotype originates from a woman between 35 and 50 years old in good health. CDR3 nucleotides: TGTGCCAGCGGTGGGACTAGGGTAAATGAGCAGTTCTTC. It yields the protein CASGGTRVNEQFF.